These T cell receptor beta chains were read from a single sample in a study of response to subunit inactivated influenza vaccine. Using its own MiXCR run on the RT-PCR reads, TCRdb lists one record per CDR3 protein. The profile covers 500,000 to 600,000 distinct CDR3 sequences, with 11% appearing a single time and 9.5% to 11% taken by the ten largest. These data also formed part of another study, on T cells expressing NK-cell markers.

The material was PBMCs from blood, obtained on the day of vaccination. These TCRs come from a man aged 50 or older who received an inactivated influenza vaccine. Both conserved end residues are part of each CDR3. A D gene is named only where the DNA matches it firmly. Some rows have no size entry. The others give once, few or many, or a class for an expanded clone.

>TRBJ2-7|TRBV10-3|NA|once
CAISPNWDSCEQYF
TGTGCCATCAGTCCAAACTGGGATTCCTGCGAGCAGTACTTC
>TRBJ2-4|TRBV20-1|NA|few
CSAPGGRTKNIQYF
TGCAGTGCTCCCGGGGGCAGAACCAAAAACATTCAGTACTTC
>TRBJ2-2|TRBV7-2|NA|many
CASSPAPSTGELFF
TGTGCCAGCAGCCCCGCCCCCTCCACCGGGGAGCTGTTTTTT
>TRBJ2-3|TRBV5-4|NA|NA
CASSRGGEYTDTQYF
TGTGCCAGCAGCCGAGGGGGGGAATACACAGATACGCAGTATTTT
>TRBJ1-5|TRBV28|NA|few
CASSSPAGARYQPQHF
TGTGCCAGCAGTTCCCCCGCGGGGGCGCGATATCAGCCCCAGCATTTT
>TRBJ2-1|TRBV7-9|NA|few
CASSLDGGDYNEQFF
TGTGCCAGCAGCTTAGACGGGGGCGACTACAATGAGCAGTTCTTC
>TRBJ2-5|TRBV5-1|NA|NA
CASSWVAGEETQYF
TGCGCCAGCAGTTGGGTCGCAGGGGAAGAGACCCAGTACTTC
>TRBJ2-3|TRBV7-2|NA|few
CASSSNGQRVGQYF
TGTGCCAGCAGCTCCAACGGACAGAGGGTAGGGCAGTATTTT
>TRBJ1-1|TRBV5-6|NA|few
CASSPPGTRRAEAFF
TGTGCCAGCAGCCCTCCGGGGACTCGGAGGGCTGAAGCTTTCTTT
>TRBJ2-3|TRBV10-2|TRBD2|NA
CASGGLAGVDTQYF
TGCGCCAGCGGGGGACTAGCGGGAGTAGATACGCAGTATTTT
>TRBJ2-7|TRBV12-3/TRBV12-4|TRBD1|few
CASSITTGGFYEQYF
TGTGCCAGCAGTATAACGACAGGGGGTTTCTACGAGCAGTACTTC
>TRBJ1-6|TRBV7-9|NA|many
CASSLEGSVNSPLHF
TGTGCCAGCAGCTTAGAGGGTTCGGTTAATTCACCCCTCCACTTT
>TRBJ2-7|TRBV5-1|NA|few
CASADYSYEQYF
TGCGCCAGTGCGGACTACTCCTATGAGCAGTACTTC
>TRBJ2-7|TRBV29-1|NA|NA
CSVERGGNDEQYF
TGCAGCGTTGAACGTGGAGGTAACGACGAGCAGTACTTC
>TRBJ1-2|TRBV2|TRBD1|few
CASSVGQGAYGYTF
TGTGCCAGCAGTGTGGGACAGGGGGCGTATGGCTACACCTTC
>TRBJ1-1|TRBV12-3/TRBV12-4|NA|few
CASRMDRVNTEAFF
TGTGCCAGCAGGATGGACAGAGTGAACACTGAAGCTTTCTTT
>TRBJ2-7|TRBV12-3/TRBV12-4|NA|few
CASSLAGHFYEQYF
TGTGCCAGCAGTTTAGCGGGACACTTCTACGAGCAGTACTTC
>TRBJ2-1|TRBV5-5|NA|few
CASSLQAHEQFF
TGTGCCAGCAGCTTGCAGGCCCATGAGCAGTTCTTC
>TRBJ2-1|TRBV3-1|NA|few
CASSPPGRAFYNEQFF
TGTGCCAGCAGCCCGCCGGGAAGGGCCTTCTACAATGAGCAGTTCTTC
>TRBJ2-1|TRBV20-1|NA|many
CSALPGGLDQFF
TGCAGTGCTCTCCCAGGAGGACTCGATCAGTTCTTC
>TRBJ2-7|TRBV11-2|NA|NA
CASSLGQGWTYEQYF
TGTGCCAGCAGCTTAGGGCAGGGGTGGACCTACGAGCAGTACTTC
>TRBJ2-1|TRBV20-1|NA|many
CSASPFGSVNEQFF
TGCAGTGCTTCCCCCTTCGGGAGCGTCAATGAGCAGTTCTTC
>TRBJ2-1|TRBV6-1|TRBD1|many
CASSQGQSSYNEQFF
TGTGCCAGCAGTCAGGGACAGAGCTCCTACAATGAGCAGTTCTTC
>TRBJ2-2|TRBV5-6|TRBD1|NA
CASSFDRAKSTGELFF
TGTGCCAGCAGCTTTGACAGGGCCAAATCCACCGGGGAGCTGTTTTTT
>TRBJ1-1|TRBV7-6|NA|once
CASSLATAAGEAFF
TGTGCCAGCAGCTTAGCTACGGCCGCGGGTGAAGCTTTCTTT
>TRBJ2-5|TRBV9|NA|few
CASSVGLGETQYF
TGTGCCAGCAGCGTTGGCCTCGGGGAGACCCAGTACTTC
>TRBJ2-5|TRBV20-1|NA|few
CSARISGQQETQYF
TGCAGTGCCCGCATTAGCGGACAACAAGAGACCCAGTACTTC
>TRBJ2-1|TRBV6-2/TRBV6-3|NA|NA
CASRGGINRGRGEQFF
TGTGCCAGCAGAGGAGGGATAAACAGGGGTAGAGGTGAGCAGTTCTTC
>TRBJ2-5|TRBV29-1|NA|many
CSVRTATGGTQYF
TGCAGCGTGCGGACAGCAACCGGGGGGACCCAGTACTTC
>TRBJ2-1|TRBV25-1|NA|few
CASSESDFKNEQFF
TGTGCCAGCAGTGAATCAGACTTCAAGAATGAGCAGTTCTTC
>TRBJ2-1|TRBV5-1|TRBD1|few
CASSLVGQGRDEQFF
TGCGCCAGCAGCTTGGTGGGACAGGGGAGAGATGAGCAGTTCTTC
>TRBJ2-1|TRBV20-1|NA|few
CSARDWDWGNEQFF
TGCAGTGCTAGAGATTGGGACTGGGGGAATGAGCAGTTCTTC
>TRBJ1-5|TRBV12-3/TRBV12-4|NA|few
CASSEGINQPQHF
TGTGCCAGCAGCGAAGGGATCAATCAGCCCCAGCATTTT
>TRBJ2-7|TRBV7-8|NA|few
CASSLGGVLYEQYF
TGTGCCAGCAGCTTAGGGGGGGTCCTCTACGAGCAGTACTTC
>TRBJ2-5|TRBV29-1|TRBD2|few
CSAGAGVVETQYF
TGCAGCGCAGGCGCGGGAGTGGTGGAGACCCAGTACTTC
>TRBJ2-7|TRBV6-5|TRBD2|NA
CASSYASGTYEQYF
TGTGCCAGCAGTTACGCTAGCGGAACCTACGAGCAGTACTTC
>TRBJ1-6|TRBV12-3/TRBV12-4|NA|few
CASSSGDSISPLHF
TGTGCCAGCAGTTCGGGAGACAGCATCTCACCCCTCCACTTT
>TRBJ1-1|TRBV6-1|NA|few
CASSESTGGYTEAFF
TGTGCCAGCAGTGAAAGTACTGGGGGCTACACTGAAGCTTTCTTT
>TRBJ2-5|TRBV7-2|NA|few
CASSSKPLYPSKETQYF
TGTGCCAGCAGCTCCAAACCTCTATATCCGTCCAAAGAGACCCAGTACTTC
>TRBJ2-5|TRBV10-3|TRBD1|few
CAISAATGFQETQYF
TGTGCCATCAGTGCCGCGACAGGGTTCCAAGAGACCCAGTACTTC